This T cell receptor beta chain was obtained from a study of siplizumab effects on memory and regulatory T cells. Findings and caveats of the study: Mean Treg-derived proportions of mappable alloreactive CD4+ clones were roughly 70% for siplizumab and around 30% for controls.

CDR3 size: 15 residues. The V gene's germline CDR1 is SNHLY and CDR2 FYNNEI. V was cut by 3 bases and J by 0 bases, with 9 bases left in between. As concerns this clone: Its antigen is not known.

Roughly 9.3 x 10^4 TCR templates were assayed per sample. Clones were sequenced by immunoSEQ multiplex PCR, and TCRdb holds only the in-frame ones, with some missing. Among 90,000 to 95,000 clones listed, 93% were seen once. The V call is TRBV2, the J call TRBJ2-4; D call uncertain. The sample consisted of CD8+ T cells sorted from blood. The TCR originated in a human donor in good health. Here the CDR3 reads CASSDPRLAKNIQYF. The CDR3 nucleotides are TGTGCCAGCAGTGATCCGAGACTAGCCAAAAACATTCAGTACTTC.